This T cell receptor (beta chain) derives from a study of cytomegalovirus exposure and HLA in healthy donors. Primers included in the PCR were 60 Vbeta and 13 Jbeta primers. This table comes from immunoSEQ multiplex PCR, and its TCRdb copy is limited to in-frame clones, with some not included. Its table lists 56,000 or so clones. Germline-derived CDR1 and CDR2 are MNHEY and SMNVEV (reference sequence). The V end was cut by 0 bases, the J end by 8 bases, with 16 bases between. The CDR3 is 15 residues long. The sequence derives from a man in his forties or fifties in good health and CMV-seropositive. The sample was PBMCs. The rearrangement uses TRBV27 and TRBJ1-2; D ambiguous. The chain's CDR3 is CASSLSPDSRGGYTF. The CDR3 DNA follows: TGTGCCAGCAGTTTATCCCCGGACTCCCGAGGGGGCTACACCTTC.